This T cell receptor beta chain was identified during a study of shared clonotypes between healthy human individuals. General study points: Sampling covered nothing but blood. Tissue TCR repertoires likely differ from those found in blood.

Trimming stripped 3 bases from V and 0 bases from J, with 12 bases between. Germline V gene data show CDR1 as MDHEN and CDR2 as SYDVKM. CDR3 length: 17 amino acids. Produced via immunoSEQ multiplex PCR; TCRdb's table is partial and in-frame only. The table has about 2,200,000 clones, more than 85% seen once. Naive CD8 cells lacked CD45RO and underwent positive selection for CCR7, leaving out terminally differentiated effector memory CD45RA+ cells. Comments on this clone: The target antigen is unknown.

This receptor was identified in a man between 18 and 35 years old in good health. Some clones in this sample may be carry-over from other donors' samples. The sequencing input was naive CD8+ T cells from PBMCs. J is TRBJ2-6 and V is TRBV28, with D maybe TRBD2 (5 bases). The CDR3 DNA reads TGTGCCAGCAGTTTGGAGGTTAGACTCTCTGGGGCCAACGTCCTGACTTTC. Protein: CASSLEVRLSGANVLTF.